This T cell receptor beta chain was documented in a study of blood T cell repertoires in COVID-19. Whole-study context: The United States, Italy and Spain were the sources of the acute and convalescent COVID-19 samples. Nucleic acid was either cDNA or gDNA, and it came from T cells, B-cell-depleted T cells, or PBMCs.

Trimming at V came to 5 bases and at J to 3 bases, leaving 7 bases not matched to a gene. The CDR3 runs 15 residues. Per the germline V gene, CDR1 is SGHAT and CDR2 is FQNNGV. In the original analysis: Amplification of reference gene primers provided the estimated nucleated cell counts. Clones were read by immunoSEQ multiplex PCR, and TCRdb kept only the in-frame ones, dropping some. V and J calls and clone size are as listed in that table; D and trimming were resolved from the DNA. This sample has about 220,000 clones; around 80% occur once, and the top ten carry around 13%. The chain carries TRBV11-2 and TRBJ2-7; 10 bases map to TRBD2. Input material: peripheral blood. The clonotype comes from a human donor in a cohort sampled during active COVID-19. CDR3: CASSPLAGPLYEQYF. The CDR3 DNA sequence: TGTGCCAGCAGCCCACTAGCGGGGCCCCTCTACGAGCAGTACTTC. Complete variable domain (other parts from reference TRBV11-2 and TRBJ2-7): EAGVAQSPRYKIIEKRQSVAFWCNPISGHATLYWYQQILGQGPKLLIQFQNNGVVDDSQLPKDRFSAERLKGVDSTLKIQPAKLEDSAVYLCASSPLAGPLYEQYFGPGTRLTVT.